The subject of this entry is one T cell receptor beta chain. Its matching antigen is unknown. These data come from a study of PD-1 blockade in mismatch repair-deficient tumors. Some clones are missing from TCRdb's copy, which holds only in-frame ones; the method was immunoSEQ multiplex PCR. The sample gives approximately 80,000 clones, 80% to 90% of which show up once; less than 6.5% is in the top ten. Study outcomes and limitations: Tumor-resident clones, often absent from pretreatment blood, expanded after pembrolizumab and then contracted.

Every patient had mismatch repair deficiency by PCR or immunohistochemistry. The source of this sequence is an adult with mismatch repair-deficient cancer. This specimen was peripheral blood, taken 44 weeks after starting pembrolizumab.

The chain's CDR3 is CASSVTGGPSTDTQYF. The CDR3 DNA follows: TGCGCCAGCAGCGTTACAGGGGGCCCAAGCACAGATACGCAGTATTTT. The rearrangement uses TRBV5-1 and TRBJ2-3; 9 nucleotides agree with TRBD1. V lost 4 bases to trimming and J lost 0 bases; unmatched junction nucleotides: 6. Germline V gene lookup returns CDR1 SGHRS and CDR2 YFSETQ. The CDR3 length is 16 residues.